The 17 T cell receptor beta chains below all came from one sample that was sequenced in a study of CD8+ T cells in alopecia areata. Extracted RNA was reverse transcribed into cDNA, the sequencing template. Clones were read by immunoSEQ multiplex PCR, and TCRdb kept only the in-frame ones, dropping some. In the table there are tens of thousands of clones, around 70% of which are singletons. Noted treatment: oral pan-JAK inhibitor, 5-10 mg twice daily. The material was CD8+ T cells sorted from blood, obtained at approximately week 45, from a patient treated with tofacitinib. These receptors all stem from a human donor with alopecia areata.

The CDR3 protein is CAWAVDRVTEAFF. CDR3 coding DNA: TGTGCCTGGGCAGTCGACAGAGTCACTGAAGCTTTCTTT. The gene calls are TRBV30 and TRBJ1-1; D is perhaps TRBD1 (5 bases). This CDR3 has 13 residues. V shed 5 bases and J shed 4 bases, with 14 bases lying between them. CDR1 is GTSNPN and CDR2 is SVGIG in the germline V gene (reference sequence).

This clone was counted a single time. The chain employs TRBV11-2 and TRBJ2-7; 11 positions match TRBD1. The CDR3 runs to 14 residues. The germline CDR1 and CDR2 sequences are SGHAT and FQNNGV. J lost 3 bases, V lost 5 bases, and 3 bases had no gene match. CDR3 region: CASSPGQGDYEQYF. The CDR3, as DNA: TGTGCCAGCAGCCCGGGACAGGGGGACTACGAGCAGTACTTC.

This sequence joins TRBV4-3 and TRBJ1-2, with D tentatively TRBD1 (5 bases). The CDR3 spans 16 residues. V was clipped by 5 bases and J by 6 bases, with 22 bases between them. Germline V gene data show CDR1 as LGHNA and CDR2 as YSLEER. The DNA of the CDR3 is TGCGCCAGCAGCGGAGACGGCAGGGTTCGCGAAAATGGCTACACCTTC. It codes for CASSGDGRVRENGYTF.

The V call is TRBV4-1, the J call TRBJ1-1, with 7 nucleotides matching TRBD1. The germline CDR1 and CDR2 sequences are MGHRA and YSYEKL. V lost 3 bases, J lost 11 bases, and 9 bases stayed unmatched. This CDR3 has 13 residues. CDR3 coding DNA: TGCGCCAGCAGCCAGCAGGGGGAGGGAAGGGCTTTCTTT. It yields the protein CASSQQGEGRAFF.

This chain links TRBV10-3 with TRBJ1-5; TRBD1 is a possible D gene (5 bases). The CDR3 sequence is 13 residues long. Per the germline V gene, CDR1 is ENHRY and CDR2 is SYGVKD. Trimming took off 4 bases at V and 6 bases at J, with 10 bases between the two ends. The CDR3 DNA follows: TGTGCCATCAGTGGGTCTGGGGGTCAGCCCCAGCATTTT. This codes for CAISGSGGQPQHF.

CDR3 sequence (DNA): TGTGCCAGCAGTGAGGTGGGGACTTACGAGCAGTACTTC. This translates into CASSEVGTYEQYF. This chain connects TRBV6-1 to TRBJ2-7; the D gene is possibly TRBD2 (6 bases). The CDR3 is 13 residues long. Germline V gene sequence: CDR1 MNHNS, CDR2 SASEGT. Trimming took 3 bases from V and 4 from J, leaving 10 bases between them.

This clone showed up just a few times. The chain recombines TRBV29-1 with TRBJ2-3; 10 bases fit TRBD2. The CDR3 is 13 residues long. The germline CDR1 and CDR2 sequences are SQVTM and ANQGSEA. Trimming took 1 base from V and 11 from J; bases not matched to a gene: 6. CDR3 nucleotides: TGCAGCGTTGAAGCCCGCGGACTAGCGGAGCAGTATTTT. Translated, it gives CSVEARGLAEQYF.

J is TRBJ1-4 and V is TRBV7-2; maybe TRBD1 (5 bases). The length of the CDR3 is 14 residues. Germline V lookup: CDR1 SGHTA, CDR2 FQGNSA. Trimming stripped 4 bases from V and 5 bases from J, with 11 bases between. The CDR3 DNA reads as TGTGCCAGCAGCTCCAGGGAAATGAATGAAAAACTGTTTTTT. It translates to CASSSREMNEKLFF. Full variable domain (rest looked up from reference TRBV7-2 and TRBJ1-4): GAGVSQSPSNKVTEKGKDVELRCDPISGHTALYWYRQSLGQGLEFLIYFQGNSAPDKSGLPSDRFSAERTGGSVSTLTIQRTQQEDSAVYLCASSSREMNEKLFFGSGTQLSVL.

The chain uses TRBV10-3 and TRBJ2-1; TRBD2 might be the D (6 bases). The CDR3 spans 17 residues. Germline V lookup: CDR1 ENHRY, CDR2 SYGVKD. Trimming removed 3 bases from V and 4 bases from J, with 19 bases in between. CDR3 nucleotides: TGTGCCATCAGTGAAAACATGGAGCGGGCGGTATACAATGAGCAGTTCTTC. Translation gives CAISENMERAVYNEQFF.

In its sample, this clone was seen once. The chain carries TRBV7-6 and TRBJ2-6, with D possibly TRBD1 on 5 matching bases. Germline CDR1 reads SGHVS; CDR2 reads FNYEAQ. The CDR3 runs 16 residues. V lost 0 bases and J lost 3, with 9 bases in between. The CDR3 loop is CASSLAGEGGANVLTF. The CDR3 bases are TGTGCCAGCAGCTTAGCAGGGGAAGGTGGGGCCAACGTCCTGACTTTC.

V and J are TRBV13 and TRBJ2-7; no reliable D call. The CDR3 length is 12 residues. The germline CDR1 and CDR2 sequences are PRHDT and FYEKMQ (reference sequence). V lost 0 bases and J 6 bases, leaving 6 bases between the germline ends. The CDR3 is CASSLGGSEQYF. For the CDR3, the DNA is TGTGCCAGCAGCTTAGGGGGCTCCGAGCAGTACTTC.

This chain connects TRBV7-9 to TRBJ1-2; D ambiguous. The V and J ends lost 1 base and 6 bases respectively, with 9 bases between them. Germline V lookup: CDR1 SEHNR, CDR2 FQNEAQ (reference sequence). This CDR3 contains 13 residues. CDR3: CASSLDSPDGYTF. CDR3 DNA sequence: TGTGCCAGCAGCTTAGACAGCCCCGATGGCTACACCTTC.

V gene TRBV19 combines with J gene TRBJ1-1, with D possibly matching TRBD1 (5 bases). The length of the CDR3 is 15 residues. Trimming took off 5 bases at V and 1 base at J, with 14 bases between the two ends. CDR1 and CDR2 from the germline V gene are LNHDA and SQIVND (reference sequence). CDR3 bases: TGTGCCAGTAGTGCCTTTCGGGGGAAGAACACTGAAGCTTTCTTT. It yields the protein CASSAFRGKNTEAFF.

Only a few counts were recorded for this clone. The chain's CDR3 is CAWAAGVYIYF. CDR3 nucleotides: TGTGCCTGGGCCGCCGGGGTTTACATATATTTT. The chain couples TRBV30 to TRBJ1-3, with D hard to call. The germline V and J ends were trimmed by 5 bases and 12 bases, with 14 bases remaining between them. Looked up from germline, CDR1 is GTSNPN and CDR2 is SVGIG (reference sequence). CDR3 size: 11 residues. Variable domain in full (rest from reference TRBV30 and TRBJ1-3): SQTIHQWPATLVQPVGSPLSLECTVEGTSNPNLYWYRQAAGRGLQLLFYSVGIGQISSEVPQNLSASRPQDRQFILSSKKLLLSDSGFYLCAWAAGVYIYFGEGSWLTVV.

The chain carries TRBV19 and TRBJ1-2, with D maybe TRBD1 (6 bases). Germline CDR1 and CDR2: LNHDA and SQIVND (reference sequence). The CDR3 extends over 14 amino acids. Trimming took 8 bases from V and 8 from J, leaving 21 bases between them. The CDR3 sequence is CASGSVRDKRGYTF. For the CDR3, the DNA is TGTGCCAGTGGTTCGGTGCGGGACAAACGGGGCTACACCTTC.

With regard to this clone: A junction boundary mismatches the germline segment, possibly from a read error. Other DNA sequences in the sample encode the same CDR3. This CDR3 reads CASSLAGAGGNTGELFF. CDR3 nucleotides: TGCGCCAGCAGCTTGGCTGGGGCAGGGGGGAACACCGGAGAGCTGTTTTTT. The rearrangement joins TRBV5-1 to TRBJ2-2, with a tentative D call TRBD1 (7 bases). CDR1 and CDR2 (germline): SGHRS, YFSETQ. The CDR3 extends over 17 amino acids.

The gene calls are TRBV5-1 and TRBJ2-7, with 10 bases matching TRBD1. This CDR3 spans 16 amino acids. V lost 4 bases, J lost 0 bases, and 7 bases stayed unmatched. Germline lookup yields CDR1 SGHRS and CDR2 YFSETQ. The CDR3 sequence is CASSNPGQGVSYEQYF. As DNA, the CDR3 is TGCGCCAGCAGCAACCCCGGACAGGGGGTCTCCTACGAGCAGTACTTC.